This TCR beta chain was profiled in a study of blood T cell repertoires in COVID-19. Study-level background: Acute-phase and convalescent COVID-19 samples originated in the United States, Italy and Spain. Sources were T cells, B-cell-depleted T cells, or PBMCs; the material itself was cDNA or gDNA.

Per the original methods: Amplification of reference gene primers provided the estimated nucleated cell counts. The data were produced by immunoSEQ multiplex PCR, yet TCRdb's version contains in-frame clones alone and is incomplete. Clone size and V and J calls were adopted from that table, with D and trimming inferred from the DNA. Found here are more than 250,000 clones, around four fifths of them singletons; the top ten hold 1% to 1.5%. The V and J ends lost 0 bases and 0 bases respectively, with 6 bases between them. The CDR3 spans 15 residues. The germline CDR1 and CDR2 sequences are MNHNY and SVGAGI (reference sequence).

The chain carries TRBV6-6 and TRBJ2-1; unclear D gene. Input material: peripheral blood. This sequence was found in a woman aged 50 to 65 with acute or convalescent COVID-19. CDR3 sequence: CASSYSATSYNEQFF. The CDR3 bases are TGTGCCAGCAGTTACTCGGCCACCTCCTACAATGAGCAGTTCTTC.